This is a list of T cell receptor beta chains from one sample in a study of T cells in Graves' hyperthyroidism and ophthalmopathy. Using its own MiXCR run on the multiplex PCR reads, TCRdb lists one record per CDR3 protein. The sample has hundreds of thousands of distinct CDR3 sequences, about 13% seen once; the top ten hold around 9.2%. Source material: blood. The receptor source for this set is a young woman with Graves' hyperthyroidism. Both conserved end residues are part of each CDR3. Fields, in order: clone size, D gene, V gene, J gene, CDR3 DNA, CDR3 protein. A D gene is named only where the DNA matches it firmly. Rows may omit the clone size; those that give it use once, few, many or a size class.

abundance: -; d_gene: -; v_gene: TRBV19; j_gene: TRBJ1-6; CDR3nt: TGTGCCTCTGGGGACCTCCACTTTTCACCCCTCCACTTT; CDR3aa: CASGDLHFSPLHF
abundance: many; d_gene: -; v_gene: TRBV7-9; j_gene: TRBJ1-5; CDR3nt: TGTGCCAGCAGCTTAGGGGGACTGGAAAATCAGCCCCAGCATTTT; CDR3aa: CASSLGGLENQPQHF
abundance: many; d_gene: TRBD1; v_gene: TRBV20-1; j_gene: TRBJ1-1; CDR3nt: TGCAGCCCAATAAAACCTGGGACAGGGAGCTACAGGAGTTCTCCTGAAGCTTTCTTT; CDR3aa: CSPIKPGTGSYRSSPEAFF
abundance: few; d_gene: -; v_gene: TRBV24-1; j_gene: TRBJ2-5; CDR3nt: TGTGCCACCAGTGACAGCTTCCAAGAGACCCAGTACTTC; CDR3aa: CATSDSFQETQYF
abundance: many; d_gene: TRBD1; v_gene: TRBV20-1; j_gene: TRBJ2-7; CDR3nt: TGCAGTGCTAGAGATGGCGGACAGGGTCCCTACGAGCAGTACTTC; CDR3aa: CSARDGGQGPYEQYF
abundance: many; d_gene: -; v_gene: TRBV6-6; j_gene: TRBJ2-5; CDR3nt: TGTGCCAGCAGTTACTCAACCTCAGGGGGGCAAGAGACCCAGTACTTC; CDR3aa: CASSYSTSGGQETQYF
abundance: many; d_gene: -; v_gene: TRBV18; j_gene: TRBJ2-5; CDR3nt: TGTGCCAGCTCACCAGAGGCCAGAGAATGGGGAGAGACCCAGTACTTC; CDR3aa: CASSPEAREWGETQYF
abundance: many; d_gene: TRBD1; v_gene: TRBV5-1; j_gene: TRBJ2-2; CDR3nt: TGCGCCAGCAGCTTCGGACAGGACACCGGGGAGCTGTTTTTT; CDR3aa: CASSFGQDTGELFF
abundance: many; d_gene: -; v_gene: TRBV27; j_gene: TRBJ2-7; CDR3nt: TGTGCCAGCAGTTACGGGTCGGACAGCCGGACCTACGAGCAGTACTTC; CDR3aa: CASSYGSDSRTYEQYF
abundance: many; d_gene: -; v_gene: TRBV10-3; j_gene: TRBJ1-5; CDR3nt: TGTGCCATCAGTGAGCTGGATAATAGCAATCAGCCCCAGCATTTT; CDR3aa: CAISELDNSNQPQHF
abundance: many; d_gene: -; v_gene: TRBV29-1; j_gene: TRBJ1-1; CDR3nt: TGCAGTTCCCGACGGATGGGGTCTGAAGCTTTCTTT; CDR3aa: CSSRRMGSEAFF
abundance: many; d_gene: -; v_gene: TRBV6-1; j_gene: TRBJ2-7; CDR3nt: TGTGCCAGCAGCGTAAATCGTTACGAGCAGTACTTC; CDR3aa: CASSVNRYEQYF
abundance: -; d_gene: -; v_gene: TRBV10-1; j_gene: TRBJ2-5; CDR3nt: TGCGCCAGCACTTACGGCCAAGAGACCCAGTACTTC; CDR3aa: CASTYGQETQYF
abundance: many; d_gene: -; v_gene: TRBV7-3; j_gene: TRBJ2-1; CDR3nt: TGTGCCAGCAGCTTGAGTTGGGGGGCCGGCAATGAGCAGTTCTTC; CDR3aa: CASSLSWGAGNEQFF
abundance: -; d_gene: -; v_gene: TRBV3-1; j_gene: TRBJ2-5; CDR3nt: TGTGCCAGCAGCCCGACGGTCGGGTCACTGAGAAAAGAGACCCAGTACTTC; CDR3aa: CASSPTVGSLRKETQYF
abundance: -; d_gene: -; v_gene: TRBV4-1; j_gene: TRBJ1-4; CDR3nt: TGCGCCAGCAGCCAAGTCTCAGACCGACATGAAAAACTGTTTTTT; CDR3aa: CASSQVSDRHEKLFF
abundance: few; d_gene: TRBD2; v_gene: TRBV12-3/TRBV12-4; j_gene: TRBJ2-5; CDR3nt: TGTGCCAGCAGTTCTAGCGGGAGTGGAGGGGAGACCCAGTACTTC; CDR3aa: CASSSSGSGGETQYF
abundance: many; d_gene: -; v_gene: TRBV18; j_gene: TRBJ2-2; CDR3nt: TGTGCCAGCTCACCAAGGGTCCCAACTAGCACCGGGGAGCTGTTTTTT; CDR3aa: CASSPRVPTSTGELFF
abundance: many; d_gene: TRBD1; v_gene: TRBV28; j_gene: TRBJ1-1; CDR3nt: TGTGCCAGCAGTTCCCAGACAGGGTTGAACACTGAAGCTTTCTTT; CDR3aa: CASSSQTGLNTEAFF
abundance: few; d_gene: TRBD1; v_gene: TRBV19; j_gene: TRBJ2-2; CDR3nt: TGTGCCAGTACCTGGACAGGGGAGGTCGGGGAGCTGTTTTTT; CDR3aa: CASTWTGEVGELFF
abundance: few; d_gene: -; v_gene: TRBV6-1; j_gene: TRBJ1-5; CDR3nt: TGTGCCAGCAGAAATACCCAAGGGGTGAGCAATCAGCCCCAGCATTTT; CDR3aa: CASRNTQGVSNQPQHF
abundance: few; d_gene: -; v_gene: TRBV9; j_gene: TRBJ2-7; CDR3nt: TGTGCCAGCAGCGTAGGGGCAAAGGGGCCCTACGAGCAGTACTTC; CDR3aa: CASSVGAKGPYEQYF
abundance: many; d_gene: TRBD1; v_gene: TRBV5-1; j_gene: TRBJ1-2; CDR3nt: TGCGCCAGCAGCTTAGGGACAGGGGTCGGCTACACCTTC; CDR3aa: CASSLGTGVGYTF
abundance: many; d_gene: TRBD2; v_gene: TRBV29-1; j_gene: TRBJ2-6; CDR3nt: TGCAGCGTTCTAGAACTAGCGGAAAGGAGCTCTGGGGCCAACGTCCTGACTTTC; CDR3aa: CSVLELAERSSGANVLTF
abundance: many; d_gene: -; v_gene: TRBV6-1; j_gene: TRBJ1-1; CDR3nt: TGTGCCAGCAGTGTAGACAGGCGCACTGAAGCTTTCTTT; CDR3aa: CASSVDRRTEAFF
abundance: many; d_gene: -; v_gene: TRBV6-2/TRBV6-3; j_gene: TRBJ1-1; CDR3nt: TGTGCCAGCAGTTTGGGCGGCAGGAGGGACACTGAAGCTTTCTTT; CDR3aa: CASSLGGRRDTEAFF
abundance: many; d_gene: -; v_gene: TRBV7-9; j_gene: TRBJ2-7; CDR3nt: TGTGCCAGCAGCTTGGCCAGGGCTACCTACGAGCAGTACTTC; CDR3aa: CASSLARATYEQYF
abundance: -; d_gene: TRBD2; v_gene: TRBV29-1; j_gene: TRBJ2-7; CDR3nt: TGCAGCGTTGAGGAGCGGGGGGTCTACGAGCAGTACTTC; CDR3aa: CSVEERGVYEQYF
abundance: -; d_gene: TRBD1; v_gene: TRBV10-3; j_gene: TRBJ1-1; CDR3nt: TGTGCCATCAGTTTAGGGACAGGGGGAAACACTGAAGCTTTCTTT; CDR3aa: CAISLGTGGNTEAFF
abundance: many; d_gene: -; v_gene: TRBV7-9; j_gene: TRBJ1-1; CDR3nt: TGTGCCAGCAGCCAGCCGGCCCAAGAAGCTTTCTTT; CDR3aa: CASSQPAQEAFF
abundance: few; d_gene: -; v_gene: TRBV27; j_gene: TRBJ2-2; CDR3nt: TGTGCCAGCAGTTCGTACCCGAACACCGGGGAGCTGTTTTTT; CDR3aa: CASSSYPNTGELFF
abundance: many; d_gene: TRBD2; v_gene: TRBV6-1; j_gene: TRBJ2-1; CDR3nt: TGTGCCAGCAGATTAGCGGGAGGAACCTACAATGAGCAGTTCTTC; CDR3aa: CASRLAGGTYNEQFF
abundance: many; d_gene: -; v_gene: TRBV9; j_gene: TRBJ1-5; CDR3nt: TGTGCCAGCAGCGTAGACTGGGGTAATCAGCCCCAGCATTTT; CDR3aa: CASSVDWGNQPQHF
abundance: many; d_gene: TRBD2; v_gene: TRBV10-3; j_gene: TRBJ2-1; CDR3nt: TGTGCCATCAACGAAAGACTAGCGGGAGTCACCTCCTACAATGAGCAGTTCTTC; CDR3aa: CAINERLAGVTSYNEQFF
abundance: many; d_gene: -; v_gene: TRBV6-1; j_gene: TRBJ1-1; CDR3nt: TGTGCCAGCACCCCGGGCCCTCGGGCTGAAGCTTTCTTT; CDR3aa: CASTPGPRAEAFF
abundance: few; d_gene: -; v_gene: TRBV6-2/TRBV6-3; j_gene: TRBJ1-1; CDR3nt: TGTGCCAGCAGTTACCAGGAGGCCCCTGAAGCTTTCTTT; CDR3aa: CASSYQEAPEAFF
abundance: few; d_gene: -; v_gene: TRBV12-3/TRBV12-4; j_gene: TRBJ1-3; CDR3nt: TGTGCCAGCACCCTGGGGCGGGCAGGGTCTGGAAACACCATATATTTT; CDR3aa: CASTLGRAGSGNTIYF
abundance: many; d_gene: -; v_gene: TRBV5-1; j_gene: TRBJ1-1; CDR3nt: TGCGCCAGCAGCGTCGAGACAGGAAGGAACACTGAAGCTTTCTTT; CDR3aa: CASSVETGRNTEAFF
abundance: many; d_gene: -; v_gene: TRBV20-1; j_gene: TRBJ1-1; CDR3nt: TGCAGTGTCCCAGCGGGGCACCTACTTGGAGCTTTCTTT; CDR3aa: CSVPAGHLLGAFF
abundance: few; d_gene: TRBD2; v_gene: TRBV30; j_gene: TRBJ2-1; CDR3nt: TGTGCCTGGAGTCCTCGGACTAGTCACCTTTACAATGAGCAGTTCTTC; CDR3aa: CAWSPRTSHLYNEQFF
abundance: many; d_gene: -; v_gene: TRBV18; j_gene: TRBJ2-5; CDR3nt: TGTGCCAGCTCACGGACACCCCAAGAGACCCAGTACTTC; CDR3aa: CASSRTPQETQYF
abundance: few; d_gene: -; v_gene: TRBV7-8; j_gene: TRBJ1-2; CDR3nt: TGTGCCAGCAGCTTCAGTGGTGGCTACACCTTC; CDR3aa: CASSFSGGYTF
abundance: many; d_gene: -; v_gene: TRBV6-2/TRBV6-3; j_gene: TRBJ2-7; CDR3nt: TGTGCCAGCAGTCCCTCGGCGAGGGGGACCCACGAGCAGTACTTC; CDR3aa: CASSPSARGTHEQYF
abundance: few; d_gene: -; v_gene: TRBV4-3; j_gene: TRBJ2-2; CDR3nt: TGCGCCAGCAGCCAAGATCTTGGGGGGGCGGTGACCGGGGAGCTGTTTTTT; CDR3aa: CASSQDLGGAVTGELFF
abundance: many; d_gene: -; v_gene: TRBV20-1; j_gene: TRBJ2-1; CDR3nt: TGCAGTGCCAGAACAGAGGGTGAGCAGTTCTTC; CDR3aa: CSARTEGEQFF
abundance: many; d_gene: -; v_gene: TRBV7-2; j_gene: TRBJ2-1; CDR3nt: TGTGCCAGCAGCTTAGAGGTGGGGGCCCACAATGAGCAGTTCTTC; CDR3aa: CASSLEVGAHNEQFF
abundance: few; d_gene: -; v_gene: TRBV27; j_gene: TRBJ2-1; CDR3nt: TGTGCCAGCGCCCTCGAGGGGGTCCTAGGTGAGCAGTTCTTC; CDR3aa: CASALEGVLGEQFF
abundance: many; d_gene: TRBD1; v_gene: TRBV2; j_gene: TRBJ2-7; CDR3nt: TGTGCCAGCAGTTCGACGGGACAGCCCTACGAGCAGTACTTC; CDR3aa: CASSSTGQPYEQYF